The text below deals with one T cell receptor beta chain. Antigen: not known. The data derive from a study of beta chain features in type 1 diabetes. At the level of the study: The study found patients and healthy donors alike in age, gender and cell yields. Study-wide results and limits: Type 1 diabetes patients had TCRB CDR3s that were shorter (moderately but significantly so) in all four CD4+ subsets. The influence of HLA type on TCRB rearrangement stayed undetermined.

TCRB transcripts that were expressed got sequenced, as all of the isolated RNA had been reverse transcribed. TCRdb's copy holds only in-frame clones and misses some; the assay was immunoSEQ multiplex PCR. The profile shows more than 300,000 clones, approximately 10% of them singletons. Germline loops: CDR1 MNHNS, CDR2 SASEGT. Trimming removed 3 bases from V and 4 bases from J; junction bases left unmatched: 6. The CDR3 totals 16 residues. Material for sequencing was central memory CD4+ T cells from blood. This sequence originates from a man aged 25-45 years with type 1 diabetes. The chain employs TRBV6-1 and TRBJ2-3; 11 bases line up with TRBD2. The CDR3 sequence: CASSESLAGGSDTQYF. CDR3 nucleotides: TGTGCCAGCAGTGAGAGCCTAGCGGGGGGATCAGATACGCAGTATTTT.